Listed below are T cell receptor beta chains from one sample, sequenced in a study of blood T cell repertoires in COVID-19. The data were produced by immunoSEQ multiplex PCR, yet TCRdb's version contains in-frame clones alone and is incomplete. The sample has 150,000 to 200,000 clones, roughly 86% seen once. Source material: peripheral blood. The receptors originated from a man in his forties or fifties with active or convalescent COVID-19. Each CDR3 is given with its conserved first and last residue. The order of the fields is J gene, D gene, clone size, V gene, CDR3 protein, CDR3 DNA. D genes are given only for firm matches. The size entry is marked missing in some rows and otherwise reads once, few, many or a size class.

>TRBJ2-1|TRBD2|.|TRBV11-1
CASSTRLAEQFF
TGTGCCAGCAGCACCCGACTAGCTGAGCAGTTCTTC
>TRBJ1-1|TRBD1|.|TRBV4-1
CASSQSQGVNTEAFF
TGCGCCAGCAGCCAATCTCAGGGGGTGAACACTGAAGCTTTCTTT
>TRBJ1-2|.|.|TRBV12-3/TRBV12-4
CASSLGVMNGYTF
TGTGCCAGCTCCCTAGGGGTTATGAATGGCTACACCTTC
>TRBJ2-3|.|.|TRBV28
CASSLLGFIWTGDGGSGSLTQYF
TGTGCCAGCAGTTTATTGGGTTTTATCTGGACGGGGGATGGGGGGTCAGGTTCCCTTACGCAGTATTTT
>TRBJ2-5|TRBD2|.|TRBV30
CAWSSLAWNKEETQYF
TGTGCCTGGAGTTCACTAGCGTGGAATAAGGAGGAGACCCAGTACTTC
>TRBJ1-5|.|.|TRBV5-5
CASSLLDGGYRNQPQHF
TGTGCCAGCAGCTTGTTGGATGGGGGCTATAGGAATCAGCCCCAGCATTTT
>TRBJ2-1|.|.|TRBV27
CASSLSADSEQFF
TGTGCCAGCAGTTTATCCGCCGACAGTGAGCAGTTCTTC
>TRBJ2-3|.|.|TRBV7-8
CASSARTGSLTNTQYF
TGTGCCAGCAGCGCACGCACAGGATCCCTCACCAATACGCAGTATTTT
>TRBJ2-2|TRBD1|.|TRBV12-3/TRBV12-4
CASTMTGTGELFF
TGTGCCAGCACCATGACAGGGACCGGGGAGCTGTTTTTT
>TRBJ2-7|TRBD2|.|TRBV29-1
CSFGGVYEQYF
TGCAGCTTTGGGGGGGTTTACGAGCAGTACTTC
>TRBJ1-5|.|.|TRBV23-1
CASSQFRGNNQPQHF
TGCGCCAGCAGTCAATTTAGGGGGAACAATCAGCCCCAGCATTTT
>TRBJ1-1|.|.|TRBV19
CASSIDGGAAEAFF
TGTGCCAGTAGTATAGATGGGGGGGCGGCTGAAGCTTTCTTT
>TRBJ2-2|TRBD2|.|TRBV3-1/TRBV3-2
CASRRTGTSGGALAGELFF
TGTGCCAGCAGACGTACCGGGACTAGCGGGGGGGCCCTGGCCGGGGAGCTGTTTTTT
>TRBJ1-1|TRBD1|.|TRBV19
CATLEGTGFMNTEAFF
TGTGCCACCCTTGAAGGGACAGGGTTCATGAACACTGAAGCTTTCTTT
>TRBJ2-5|.|.|TRBV11-2
CASSLDIWRVGETQYF
TGTGCCAGCAGCTTAGATATTTGGAGGGTCGGAGAGACCCAGTACTTC
>TRBJ1-1|TRBD1|few|TRBV7-2
CASRADGTGIGAFF
TGTGCCAGCAGGGCGGACGGGACAGGAATTGGAGCTTTCTTT
>TRBJ1-5|.|.|TRBV2
CASSEAPGGSHQPQHF
TGTGCCAGCAGTGAAGCGCCTGGGGGGTCCCATCAGCCCCAGCATTTT
>TRBJ2-3|.|.|TRBV18
CASSPPSGDTQYF
TGTGCCAGCTCACCACCCTCCGGAGATACGCAGTATTTT